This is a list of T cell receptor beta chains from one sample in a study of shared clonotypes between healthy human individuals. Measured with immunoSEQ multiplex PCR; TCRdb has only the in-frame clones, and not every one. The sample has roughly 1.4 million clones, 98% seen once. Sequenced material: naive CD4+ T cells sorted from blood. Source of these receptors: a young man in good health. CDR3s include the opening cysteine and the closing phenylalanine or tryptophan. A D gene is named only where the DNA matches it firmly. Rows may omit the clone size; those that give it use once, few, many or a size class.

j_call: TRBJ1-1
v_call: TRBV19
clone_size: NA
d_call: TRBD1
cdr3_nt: TGTGCCAGTAGTAACCGCCCCGGGACAGGGAACACTGAAGCTTTCTTT
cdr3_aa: CASSNRPGTGNTEAFF

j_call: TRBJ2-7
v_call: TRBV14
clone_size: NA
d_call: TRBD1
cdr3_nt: TGTGCCAGCAGCCGACAGGGGGGGATCTACGAGCAGTACTTC
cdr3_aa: CASSRQGGIYEQYF

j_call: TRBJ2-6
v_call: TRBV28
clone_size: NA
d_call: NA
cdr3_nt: TGTGCCAGCAGCCCGGTGCCCCGCGGCAGGAGCTCTGGGGCCAACGTCCTGACTTTC
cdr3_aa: CASSPVPRGRSSGANVLTF

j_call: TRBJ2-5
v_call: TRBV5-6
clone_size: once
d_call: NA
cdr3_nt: TGTGCCAGCAGCTTCAGCGGCCCAGGGACCCAGTACTTC
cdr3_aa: CASSFSGPGTQYF

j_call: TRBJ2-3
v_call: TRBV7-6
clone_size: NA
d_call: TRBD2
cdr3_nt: TGTGCCAGCAGCCCATTAGCGACGGGAGGTGCGACAGATACGCAGTATTTT
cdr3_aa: CASSPLATGGATDTQYF

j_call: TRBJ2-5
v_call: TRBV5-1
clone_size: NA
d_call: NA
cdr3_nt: TGCGCCAGCAGCTGGATAGCGGAAGAGACCCAGTACTTC
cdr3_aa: CASSWIAEETQYF

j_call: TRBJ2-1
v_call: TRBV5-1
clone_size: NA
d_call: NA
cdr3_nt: TGCGCCAGCAGCTTGGATCGGGGCGTGATTCACAATGAGCAGTTCTTC
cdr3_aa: CASSLDRGVIHNEQFF

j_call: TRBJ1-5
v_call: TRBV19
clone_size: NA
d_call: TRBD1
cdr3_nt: TGTGCCAGTACTTCACAGGGGAGCAATCAGCCCCAGCATTTT
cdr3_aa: CASTSQGSNQPQHF

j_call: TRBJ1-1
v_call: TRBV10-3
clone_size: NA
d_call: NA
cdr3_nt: TGTGCCATCAAATCTTCTAGGGAGGACGCTGAAGCTTTCTTT
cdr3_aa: CAIKSSREDAEAFF

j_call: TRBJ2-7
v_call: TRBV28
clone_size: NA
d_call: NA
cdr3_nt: TGTGCCAGCAGTTTAAGCCCCTTGTGGGGCAGGGGAACCTACGAGCAGTACTTC
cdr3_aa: CASSLSPLWGRGTYEQYF

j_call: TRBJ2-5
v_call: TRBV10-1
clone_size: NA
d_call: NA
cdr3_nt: TGCGCCAGCAGTGGGAGGACAGCACTTTGCATTCAGACCCAGTACTTC
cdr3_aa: CASSGRTALCIQTQYF

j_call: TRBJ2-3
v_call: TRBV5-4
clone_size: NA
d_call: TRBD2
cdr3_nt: TGTGCCAGCAGCTTGGATGCGAGCGGGGCAGATACGCAGTATTTT
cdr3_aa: CASSLDASGADTQYF

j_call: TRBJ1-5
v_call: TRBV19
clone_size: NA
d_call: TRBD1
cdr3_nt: TGTGCCAGTAGTTTACAGGGGGGTAATCAGCCCCAGCATTTT
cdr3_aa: CASSLQGGNQPQHF

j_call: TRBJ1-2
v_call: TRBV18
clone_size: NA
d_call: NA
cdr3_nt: TGTGCCAGCTCACCGACCAGGAACACCTATGGCTACACCTTC
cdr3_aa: CASSPTRNTYGYTF

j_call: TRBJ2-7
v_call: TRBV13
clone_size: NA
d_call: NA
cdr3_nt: TGTGCCAGCAGCAAGGCGGGGTCTTACGAGCAGTACTTC
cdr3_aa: CASSKAGSYEQYF

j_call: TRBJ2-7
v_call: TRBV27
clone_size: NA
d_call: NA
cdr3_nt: TGTGCCAGCAGACCAACGGGATTCTACGAGCAGTACTTC
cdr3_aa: CASRPTGFYEQYF

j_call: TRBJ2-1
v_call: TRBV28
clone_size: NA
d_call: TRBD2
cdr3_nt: TGTGCCAGCAGTTCTGCAGCGGGGGTCGGGAATGAGCAGTTCTTC
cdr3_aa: CASSSAAGVGNEQFF

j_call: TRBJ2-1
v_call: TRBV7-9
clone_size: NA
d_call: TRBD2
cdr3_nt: TGTGCCAGCAGCTCGGGGACTAGCGCTACGAGCTCCTACAATGAGCAGTTCTTC
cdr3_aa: CASSSGTSATSSYNEQFF

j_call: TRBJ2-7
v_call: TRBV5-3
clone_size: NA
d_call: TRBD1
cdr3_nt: TGTGCCAGAAGCCTAATAAGGAGACAGGGGTACTTC
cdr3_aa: CARSLIRRQGYF

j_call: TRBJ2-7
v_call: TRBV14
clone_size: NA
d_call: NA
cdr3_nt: TGTGCCAGCAGCCAATGGTCGGGCGAGCAGTACTTC
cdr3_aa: CASSQWSGEQYF

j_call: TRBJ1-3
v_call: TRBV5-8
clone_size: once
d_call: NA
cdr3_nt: TGTGCCAGCAGCTTTGAGAATTTCTACTCTGGAAACACCATATATTTT
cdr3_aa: CASSFENFYSGNTIYF

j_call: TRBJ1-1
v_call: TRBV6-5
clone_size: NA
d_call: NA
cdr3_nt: TGTGCCAGCAGTCACAGGGCCAACACTGAAGCTTTCTTT
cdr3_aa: CASSHRANTEAFF

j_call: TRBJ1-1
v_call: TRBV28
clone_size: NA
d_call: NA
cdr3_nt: TGTGCCACCGCGAGGCCGTCTGGGCAAGACTTCTTT
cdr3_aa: CATARPSGQDFF

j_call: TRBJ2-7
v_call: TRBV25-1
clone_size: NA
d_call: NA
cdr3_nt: TGTGCCAGCAGTGTAGGTACGTACGAGCAGTACTTC
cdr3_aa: CASSVGTYEQYF

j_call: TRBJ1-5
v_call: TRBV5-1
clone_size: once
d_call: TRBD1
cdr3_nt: TGCGCCAGCAGCTTGGGGACAGGGAGGAATCAGCCCCAGCATTTT
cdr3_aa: CASSLGTGRNQPQHF

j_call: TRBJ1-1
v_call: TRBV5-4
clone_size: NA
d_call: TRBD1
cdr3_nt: TGTGCCAGCACCCGCACAGGGGGCAACACTGAAGCTTTCTTT
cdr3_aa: CASTRTGGNTEAFF

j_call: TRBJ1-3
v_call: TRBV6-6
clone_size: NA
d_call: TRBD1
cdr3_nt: TGTGCCAGCAGCCGGACAGGGAGAGTTTCTGGAAACACCATATATTTT
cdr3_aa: CASSRTGRVSGNTIYF

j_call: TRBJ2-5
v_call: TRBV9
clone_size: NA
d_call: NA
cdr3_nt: TGTGCCAGCAGCGCCGGCCTCACACAAGAGACCCAGTACTTC
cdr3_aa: CASSAGLTQETQYF

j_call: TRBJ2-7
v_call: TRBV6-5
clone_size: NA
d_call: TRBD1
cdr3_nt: TGTGCCAGCAGGAAGACAGGGCCGACCTACGAGCAGTACTTC
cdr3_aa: CASRKTGPTYEQYF

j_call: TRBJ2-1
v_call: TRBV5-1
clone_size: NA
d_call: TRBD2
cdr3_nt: TGCGCCAGCAGCCAAATTAGCGGGAGCCCCAATGAGCAGTTCTTC
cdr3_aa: CASSQISGSPNEQFF

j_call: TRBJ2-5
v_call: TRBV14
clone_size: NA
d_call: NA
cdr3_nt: TGTGCCAGCAGCCCAAAGGCTGGACAGATTCAAGAGACCCAGTACTTC
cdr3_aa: CASSPKAGQIQETQYF

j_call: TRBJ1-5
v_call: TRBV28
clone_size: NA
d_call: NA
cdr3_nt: TGTGCCAGCAGTCTCACGGGCCAGGCTGATCAGCCCCAGCATTTT
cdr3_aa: CASSLTGQADQPQHF

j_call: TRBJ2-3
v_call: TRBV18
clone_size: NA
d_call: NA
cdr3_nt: TGTGCCAGCTCACCAACAGGGTTCCGCACAGATACGCAGTATTTT
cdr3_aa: CASSPTGFRTDTQYF

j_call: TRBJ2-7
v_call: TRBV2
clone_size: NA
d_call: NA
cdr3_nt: TGTGCCAGCAGTGAAACCTACGAGCAGTACTTC
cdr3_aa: CASSETYEQYF

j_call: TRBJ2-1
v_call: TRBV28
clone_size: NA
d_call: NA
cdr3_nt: TGTGCCAGCAGTTTACCTAGTTGGGATGAGCAGTTCTTC
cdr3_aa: CASSLPSWDEQFF

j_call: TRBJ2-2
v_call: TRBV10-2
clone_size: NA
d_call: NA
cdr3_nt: TGCGCCAGCAGTGACTTCCAAGACCGTGCGAACACCGGGGAGCTGTTTTTT
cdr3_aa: CASSDFQDRANTGELFF

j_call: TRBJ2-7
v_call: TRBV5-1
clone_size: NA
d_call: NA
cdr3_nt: TGCGCCAGCAGCATGGGCGTCGAGCGGAGACAGTACTTC
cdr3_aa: CASSMGVERRQYF

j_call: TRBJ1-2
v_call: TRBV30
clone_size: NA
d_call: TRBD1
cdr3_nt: TGTGCCTGGACCCGTGGACAGGGAATACCCTATGGCTACACCTTC
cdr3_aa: CAWTRGQGIPYGYTF

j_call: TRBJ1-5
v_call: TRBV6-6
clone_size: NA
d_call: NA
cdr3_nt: TGTGCCAGCGGTCGTGGACAGCTCAATCAGCCCCAGCATTTT
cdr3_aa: CASGRGQLNQPQHF

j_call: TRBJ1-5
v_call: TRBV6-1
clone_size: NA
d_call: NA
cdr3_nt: TGTGCCAGCAACCGAGATGGCAATCAGCCCCAGCATTTT
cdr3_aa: CASNRDGNQPQHF

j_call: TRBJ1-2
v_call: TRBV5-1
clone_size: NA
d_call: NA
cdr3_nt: TGCGCCAGCAGCTTGGTTTCTGGGGGTCCCTACACCTTC
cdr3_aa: CASSLVSGGPYTF

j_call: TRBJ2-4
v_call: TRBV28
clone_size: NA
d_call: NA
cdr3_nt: TGTGCCAGCAGAGGGGTAGCCAAAAACATTCAGTACTTC
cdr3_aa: CASRGVAKNIQYF

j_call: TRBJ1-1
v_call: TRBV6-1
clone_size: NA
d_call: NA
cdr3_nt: TGTGCCAGCAGTGTCGGGGTCAGCACTGAAGCTTTCTTT
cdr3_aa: CASSVGVSTEAFF

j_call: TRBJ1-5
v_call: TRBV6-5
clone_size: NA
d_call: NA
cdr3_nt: TGTGCCAGCAGGATTCACAGGTTCAATCAGCCCCAGCATTTT
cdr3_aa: CASRIHRFNQPQHF

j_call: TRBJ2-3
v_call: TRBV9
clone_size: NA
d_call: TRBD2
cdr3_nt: TGTGCCAGCAGCTCAAGACTAGCGGGAGCAGATACGCAGTATTTT
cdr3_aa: CASSSRLAGADTQYF

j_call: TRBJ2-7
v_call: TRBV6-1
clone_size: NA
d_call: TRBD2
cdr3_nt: TGTGCCAGCAAACTAGCGGGCTACGAGCAGTACTTC
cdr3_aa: CASKLAGYEQYF

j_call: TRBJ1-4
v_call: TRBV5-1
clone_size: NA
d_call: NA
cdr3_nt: TGCGCCAGCAGCTTGAAAGGGGGTGAAGAAAAACTGTTTTTT
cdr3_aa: CASSLKGGEEKLFF

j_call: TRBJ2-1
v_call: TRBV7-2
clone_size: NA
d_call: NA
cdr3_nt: TGTGCCAGCAGCTTAGCGGGCGGGACCGCCTACAATGAGCAGTTCTTC
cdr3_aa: CASSLAGGTAYNEQFF

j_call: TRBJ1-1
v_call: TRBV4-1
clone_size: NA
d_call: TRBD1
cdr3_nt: TGCGCCAGCAGCCAAGATATCGACAGGGCCGCCGGAGGAGCTTTCTTT
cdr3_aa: CASSQDIDRAAGGAFF

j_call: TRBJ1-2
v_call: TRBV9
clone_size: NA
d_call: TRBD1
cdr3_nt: TGTGCCAGCAGCGTAGCTCCCGGGACAGCTAACTATGGCTACACCTTC
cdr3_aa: CASSVAPGTANYGYTF

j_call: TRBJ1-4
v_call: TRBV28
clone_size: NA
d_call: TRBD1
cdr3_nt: TGTGCCTGCGAGTCGGGACAGGCAAAACTGTTTTTT
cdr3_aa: CACESGQAKLFF

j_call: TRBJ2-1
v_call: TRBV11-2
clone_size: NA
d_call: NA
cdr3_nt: TGTGCCAGCAGTTCCCTTAGGGTTGTCGATGAGCAGTTCTTC
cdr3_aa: CASSSLRVVDEQFF

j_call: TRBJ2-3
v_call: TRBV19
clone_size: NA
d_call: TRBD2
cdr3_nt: TGTGCCGCAAGACGGACTAGCGGGACAGATACGCAGTATTTT
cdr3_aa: CAARRTSGTDTQYF

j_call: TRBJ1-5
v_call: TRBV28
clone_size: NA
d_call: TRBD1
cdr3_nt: TGTGCCAGCACCCCTACCGGACAGGGAGAAAATCAGCCCCAGCATTTT
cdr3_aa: CASTPTGQGENQPQHF

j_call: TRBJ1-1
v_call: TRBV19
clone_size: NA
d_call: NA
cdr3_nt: TGTGCCAGTAGTATCGGGGGTTTCGGGATGAACACTGAAGCTTTCTTT
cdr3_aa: CASSIGGFGMNTEAFF

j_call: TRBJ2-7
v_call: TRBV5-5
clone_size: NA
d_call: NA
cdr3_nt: TGTGCCAGCACTCACGGAGGGACAGTGACCTACGAGCAGTACTTC
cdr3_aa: CASTHGGTVTYEQYF

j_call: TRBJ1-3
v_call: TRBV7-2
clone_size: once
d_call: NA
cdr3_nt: TGTGCCAGCAGCTTACTTTTGACTGGAAACACCATATATTTT
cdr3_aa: CASSLLLTGNTIYF